This TCR beta chain was captured in a study of graft-versus-host responses after intestinal transplantation. Looking at the study overall: Anti-thymocyte globulin induction preceded about 3 years of tacrolimus and steroid maintenance in all recipients.

Regarding the study as a whole: Early post-transplant HvG declines were associated with peak circulating GvH clone levels. Recipient marrow harbored GvH clones, some of which surfaced first in ileum or blood. Patients who carried graft-donor T cell macrochimerism also had high graft-versus-host to host-versus-graft clonal ratios in their allografts.

About this clone: What it binds is not known.

The germline V gene encodes CDR1 ENHRY and CDR2 SYGVKD. This CDR3 has 14 residues. Trimming removed 4 bases from V and 5 bases from J, with 12 bases in between. TCRdb's table, derived via immunoSEQ multiplex PCR, lists solely in-frame clones and lacks some. The sample includes some 110,000 clones, approximately 92% of them seen just once. The chain links TRBV10-3 to TRBJ2-1, with TRBD2 as a possible D gene (6 bases). The sample in question was unstimulated CD4+ T cells sorted from spleen or lymph node cells, obtained before transplant. This TCR derives from a human donor who was the organ donor for an intestinal transplant. Here the CDR3 DNA reads TGTGCCATCAGTGCGGGAGAATGGCACAATGAGCAGTTCTTC. Its translation: CAISAGEWHNEQFF.